This record covers a single T cell receptor (beta chain). This specimen comes from a study of cytotoxic CD8 clonotypes in ibrutinib-treated CLL. TCRdb's copy holds only in-frame clones and misses some; the assay was immunoSEQ multiplex PCR. The table shows over 25,000 clones, with roughly 76% occurring only once. The V gene's germline CDR1 is SGHNT and CDR2 YENEEA. CDR3 length: 11 amino acids. Trimming took off 6 bases at V and 8 bases at J, with 7 bases between the two ends. This chain uses TRBV11-3 with TRBJ2-2; the D is unclear. The TCR comes from a human donor with chronic lymphocytic leukemia. The source material was PBMCs, sampled after 36 months of ibrutinib treatment. The CDR3 loop reads CASSSLGELFF. As DNA, the CDR3 is TGTGCCAGCAGTTCCCTTGGGGAGCTGTTTTTT. The whole variable domain, filled in from reference TRBV11-3 and TRBJ2-2, reads EAGVVQSPRYKIIEKKQPVAFWCNPISGHNTLYWYLQNLGQGPELLIRYENEEAVDDSQLPKDRFSAERLKGVDSTLKIQPAELGDSAVYLCASSSLGELFFGEGSRLTVL.